The 4 T cell receptor beta chains in this list originate from one sample, sequenced in a study of blood T cell repertoires in COVID-19 (dated by TCRdb to about 2020). Library prep was done by the immunoSEQ multiplex PCR assay. Drawn from immuneACCESS, this table holds only the in-frame rearrangements with V and J called that TCRdb kept. Clones are partly lost; checked studies trace under half to an unresolved V gene and leave the rest unexplained. The sample includes around 320,000 clones, with 88% observed a single time. Together, the top ten hold 6.9% of the sample. The material sequenced was peripheral blood. These receptors all come from a woman aged 25 to 39 who had recovered from COVID-19.

The chain uses TRBV4-1 and TRBJ1-2; 7 bases agree with TRBD1. Trimming at V came to 5 bases and at J to 0 bases, leaving 6 bases not matched to a gene. The CDR3 loop spans 15 amino acids. Germline CDR1 and CDR2: MGHRA and YSYEKL. In nucleotides, the CDR3 is TGCGCCAGCAGCTCCCGGACAGGAACTAACTATGGCTACACCTTC. Protein sequence: CASSSRTGTNYGYTF.

The rearrangement joins TRBV28 to TRBJ2-1; 12 nucleotides align to TRBD2. V lost 5 bases, J lost 7 bases, and 9 bases stayed unmatched. The CDR3 is 16 amino acids. From germline, CDR1 is MDHEN and CDR2 SYDVKM. CDR3 in amino acids: CASSPPTSGGWNEQFF. The CDR3, as DNA: TGTGCCAGCAGTCCACCTACTAGCGGGGGGTGGAATGAGCAGTTCTTC.

The rearrangement uses TRBV19 and TRBJ1-2; D is ambiguous. CDR1 and CDR2 (germline): LNHDA, SQIVND (reference sequence). The ends were cut back, 9 bases at V and 7 bases at J, with 21 bases in the middle. The CDR3 is 14 residues long. CDR3 loop: CASSNDGKGAGYTF. Here the CDR3 DNA reads TGTGCCAGCTCGAATGACGGGAAGGGAGCTGGCTACACCTTC.

Here the CDR3 DNA reads TGTGCCAGCAGCTCGCAGGGTACAGATACGCAGTATTTT. Translated, it gives CASSSQGTDTQYF. The V call is TRBV7-3, the J call TRBJ2-3; D possibly corresponds to TRBD1 (5 bases). The CDR3 loop spans 13 amino acids. Between the trimmed V and J ends, which lost 4 bases and 3 bases, there was a span of 8 bases. Germline V lookup: CDR1 SGHTA, CDR2 FQGTGA.